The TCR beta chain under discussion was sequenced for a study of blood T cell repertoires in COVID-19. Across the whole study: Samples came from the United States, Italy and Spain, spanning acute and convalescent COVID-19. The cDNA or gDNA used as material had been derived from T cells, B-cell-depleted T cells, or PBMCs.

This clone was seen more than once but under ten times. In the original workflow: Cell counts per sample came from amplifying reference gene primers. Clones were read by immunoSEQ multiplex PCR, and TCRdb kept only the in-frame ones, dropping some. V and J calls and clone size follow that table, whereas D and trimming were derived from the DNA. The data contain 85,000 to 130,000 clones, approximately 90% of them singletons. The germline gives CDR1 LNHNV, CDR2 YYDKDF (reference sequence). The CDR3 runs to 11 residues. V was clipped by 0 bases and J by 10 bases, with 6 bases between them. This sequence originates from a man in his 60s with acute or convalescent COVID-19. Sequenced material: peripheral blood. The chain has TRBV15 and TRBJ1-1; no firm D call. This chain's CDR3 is CATSRDEGAFF. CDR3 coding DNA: TGTGCCACCAGCAGAGATGAGGGAGCTTTCTTT.